Listed below are T cell receptor beta chains from one sample, sequenced in a study of T cell repertoires in cytomegalovirus infection. One entry per CDR3 protein results from TCRdb running MiXCR on the reads. The sample carries roughly 720,000 distinct CDR3 sequences, 35% to 40% recorded once. The material sequenced was PBMCs. Receptors were obtained from a human donor in good health (CMV status not recorded). Some clones in this sample may be carry-over from other donors' samples. The CDR3 runs from the conserved cysteine through the conserved F or W. The D gene is left open where the match is weak. Clone sizes are given selectively: once, few, many, or a class where the clone is expanded.

abundance	d_gene	v_gene	j_gene	CDR3nt	CDR3aa
few	NA	TRBV5-4	TRBJ2-5	TGTGCCAGCAGCCGCGAGGGGCGCCTCAAGGGGACCCAGTACTTC	CASSREGRLKGTQYF
NA	TRBD1	TRBV12-3/TRBV12-4	TRBJ1-2	TGTGCCAGCAGTTTAAGGACAGGGGGCATCTATGGCTACACCTTC	CASSLRTGGIYGYTF
NA	NA	TRBV2	TRBJ2-3	TGTGCCAGCAGTGAAAAGAGAGGCTACGGCACAGATACGCAGTATTTT	CASSEKRGYGTDTQYF
NA	NA	TRBV6-4	TRBJ2-1	TGTGCCAGCAGTGTTGGGGCTGAGCAGTTCTTC	CASSVGAEQFF
few	NA	TRBV2	TRBJ2-3	TGTGCCAGCAGTGTAGAGACAGATACGCAGTATTTT	CASSVETDTQYF
few	NA	TRBV15	TRBJ2-7	TGTGCCACCAGCATCCGGGGCTTCCTGGAGCAGTACTTC	CATSIRGFLEQYF
NA	NA	TRBV12-3/TRBV12-4	TRBJ2-2	TGTGCCAGCTCCAGACAGGCCTCGAACACCGGGGAGCTGTTTTTT	CASSRQASNTGELFF
once	NA	TRBV29-1	TRBJ2-1	TGCAGCCTCACTAGTTTCGCCAACAATGAGCAGTTCTTC	CSLTSFANNEQFF
NA	NA	TRBV15	TRBJ1-5	TGTGCCACCAGCAGGGAGCAGGTAGGGAGCAATCAGCCCCAGCATTTT	CATSREQVGSNQPQHF
NA	NA	TRBV7-6	TRBJ1-1	TGTGCCAGCAGCTTAGATCGGGGGCTGGACACTGAATCTTTCTTT	CASSLDRGLDTESFF
many	NA	TRBV7-8	TRBJ1-5	TGTGCCAGCAGCTTCGGGAATCTGGATCAGCCCCAGCATTTT	CASSFGNLDQPQHF
few	TRBD1	TRBV28	TRBJ1-6	TGTGCCAGCAGCCAAGTCCGGGACAGGGCCTCACCCCTCCACTTT	CASSQVRDRASPLHF
few	TRBD1	TRBV6-1	TRBJ1-1	TGTGCCAGCAGTGGACAGGGGGCGATCGACACTGAAGCTTTCTTT	CASSGQGAIDTEAFF
NA	NA	TRBV7-3	TRBJ2-3	TGTGCCAGCAGCTTAACTGACACAGATACGCAGTATTTT	CASSLTDTDTQYF
NA	NA	TRBV6-6	TRBJ2-7	TGTGCCAGCAGTGGGTCAGGGAGACGAGGAGGCGAGCAGTACTTC	CASSGSGRRGGEQYF
many	NA	TRBV28	TRBJ2-7	TGTGCCAGTCTCCCCAGGGGCTCCGGATCCTCCCACTACGAGCAGTACTTC	CASLPRGSGSSHYEQYF
many	NA	TRBV6-1	TRBJ1-5	TGTGCCAGCAGTGAAGGTTATAGCAATCAGCCCCAGCATTTT	CASSEGYSNQPQHF
NA	NA	TRBV6-6	TRBJ2-6	TGTGCCAGCATGTGGGGTGAGGGGGCCAACGTCCTGACTTTC	CASMWGEGANVLTF
many	TRBD2	TRBV28	TRBJ2-3	TGTGCCAGCAGTTGGACTAGCGGGAGGGTTGATACGCAGTATTTT	CASSWTSGRVDTQYF
NA	NA	TRBV29-1	TRBJ1-5	TGCAGCGTTGGCGGGCCTTCGGATCAGCCCCAGCATTTT	CSVGGPSDQPQHF
NA	NA	TRBV11-1	TRBJ1-6	TGTGCCAGCAGCCTACGGGGAGGGGCACCCCTCCACTTT	CASSLRGGAPLHF
NA	NA	TRBV6-8	TRBJ1-4	TGTGCCAGCAGTTACTCGACCTATAATGAAAAACTGTTTTTT	CASSYSTYNEKLFF
many	TRBD1	TRBV7-8	TRBJ1-2	TGTGCCAGCAGCTTAGCGACGGACAGGGGTGGTGGCTACACCTTC	CASSLATDRGGGYTF
many	TRBD1	TRBV10-3	TRBJ2-2	TGTGCCATCAGTGGAAGGACAGGGTTTAAATCCGGGGAGCTGTTTTTT	CAISGRTGFKSGELFF
NA	TRBD1	TRBV27	TRBJ2-2	TGTGCCAGCAGTTTCTTGACAGGGTTAGGATCCGGGGAGCTGTTTTTT	CASSFLTGLGSGELFF
NA	NA	TRBV15	TRBJ1-1	TGTGCCACCAGCACAGGGCCCCACCCAACTTTCTTT	CATSTGPHPTFF
NA	TRBD1	TRBV11-2	TRBJ2-7	TGTGCCAGCAGCCTAGGACAGGGCCAGTACTTC	CASSLGQGQYF
NA	NA	TRBV11-2	TRBJ2-3	TGTGCCAGCAGCTTAGTCGGGCGGAAGACAGATACGCAGTATTTT	CASSLVGRKTDTQYF
NA	NA	TRBV5-1	TRBJ1-4	TGCGCCAGCAGCCGGGGAGGGGTCCTACCCCTGGCGAATGAAAAACTGTTTTTT	CASSRGGVLPLANEKLFF
NA	NA	TRBV5-1	TRBJ2-1	TGCGCCAGCAGCTTGGGTAGGGCCAGCACCGGGGATGAGCAGTTCTTC	CASSLGRASTGDEQFF
NA	NA	TRBV2	TRBJ1-3	TGTGCCAGCCAGGGCGACGAAAACACCATATATTTT	CASQGDENTIYF
many	NA	TRBV6-5	TRBJ2-5	TGTGCCAGCAGTTACCAGGGGTCGGAGACCCAGTACTTC	CASSYQGSETQYF
NA	TRBD2	TRBV27	TRBJ2-1	TGTGCCAGCAGTTTCGAGACTAGCGGGAGAGGTAATGAGCAGTTCTTC	CASSFETSGRGNEQFF
NA	TRBD1	TRBV27	TRBJ1-5	TGTGCCAGCAGCCCCCATACTACAGGGGGCTTGGGCAATCAGCCCCAGCATTTT	CASSPHTTGGLGNQPQHF
NA	TRBD1	TRBV3-1	TRBJ2-7	TGTGCCAGCAGCCAAGTAAGACAGGGGGCGGACGAGCAGTACTTC	CASSQVRQGADEQYF
NA	TRBD1	TRBV12-3/TRBV12-4	TRBJ1-3	TGTGCCAGCAGTTTAGCCCCGGGACAGTCCTTCAACACCATATATTTT	CASSLAPGQSFNTIYF
NA	NA	TRBV7-6	TRBJ2-5	TGTGCCAGCAGCTTAGGGTTAGGCGGGGAAGAGACCCAGTACTTC	CASSLGLGGEETQYF
NA	NA	TRBV2	TRBJ2-7	TGTGCCAGCAGTATAGCTGAGACCTACGAGCAGTACTTC	CASSIAETYEQYF
NA	NA	TRBV7-6	TRBJ1-2	TGTGCCAGCAGCTTAGCGCCAGAAGCTAGGTATGGCTACACCTTC	CASSLAPEARYGYTF
NA	NA	TRBV7-2	TRBJ2-3	TGTGCCAGCAGCCAACAGGGTCAAGGCACAGATACGCAGTATTTT	CASSQQGQGTDTQYF
many	TRBD1	TRBV7-6	TRBJ1-4	TGTGCCAGCAGCTCCTTACAGGGGGATAATGAAAAACTGTTTTTT	CASSSLQGDNEKLFF
many	NA	TRBV2	TRBJ1-3	TGTGCCAGCAGTGTCCGGGGCGGGAACACCATATATTTT	CASSVRGGNTIYF
NA	NA	TRBV6-1	TRBJ2-1	TGTGCCAGCAGTGAATTGTACGAGGGCCTCTACAATGAGCAGTTCTTC	CASSELYEGLYNEQFF
NA	NA	TRBV29-1	TRBJ1-1	TGCAGCGTTGCTTCCGGGAACACTGAAGCTTTCTTT	CSVASGNTEAFF
NA	TRBD2	TRBV7-2	TRBJ2-7	TGTGCCAGCAGCTTAAGGGGTAGCGGGAGTTACGAGCAGTACTTC	CASSLRGSGSYEQYF
few	NA	TRBV11-3	TRBJ2-1	TGTGCCAGCAGCTTAAGCTGGGGCCCCGGCTACAATGAGCAGTTCTTC	CASSLSWGPGYNEQFF
NA	NA	TRBV28	TRBJ1-5	TGTGCCAGCAGACCCTTAGGGGACTTTCCTCCATCCCCCCAGCATTTT	CASRPLGDFPPSPQHF
few	NA	TRBV29-1	TRBJ2-5	TGCAGCGCTCAAGGGCCCGGCCAAGAGACCCAGTACTTC	CSAQGPGQETQYF
NA	NA	TRBV6-5	TRBJ2-5	TGTGCCAGCAGTTACGATCCCGGGACCCAGTACTTC	CASSYDPGTQYF
few	NA	TRBV6-6	TRBJ2-5	TGTGCCAGCACTTCAGAGTCAGGACGGCAAGAGACCCAGTACTTC	CASTSESGRQETQYF
NA	TRBD1	TRBV20-1	TRBJ1-2	TGCAGTGCTAGAGATCCCGGGACAGGGAATGGCTACACCTTC	CSARDPGTGNGYTF
NA	NA	TRBV6-8	TRBJ2-2	TGTGCCAGCAGTTACGGGCAGGGGATGGTCGCCGGGGAGCTGTTTTTT	CASSYGQGMVAGELFF
NA	TRBD2	TRBV15	TRBJ2-7	TGTGCCACCAGCAGAGGAGGGACTAGTGCCGAGCAGTACTTC	CATSRGGTSAEQYF